These 25 T cell receptor beta chains were all obtained from the same sample, sequenced in a study of T-cell memory formation after mild COVID-19. TCRdb ran MiXCR on the 5' RACE reads and lists one entry per CDR3 protein. The sample has under 350,000 distinct CDR3 sequences; about a sixth are singletons. Sequenced input: PBMCs or a T cell subset sorted from them (not recorded which). The receptors originated from a man aged 18-30 years who had mild COVID-19 (a few samples of this study predate the infection). Cell type and time point are not known.

The chain joins TRBV12-3 or TRBV12-4 to TRBJ1-1; TRBD1 is a possible D gene (6 bases). Trimming pared 5 bases from V and 6 bases from J, leaving 10 bases between. The CDR3 consists of 12 residues. CDR3 in DNA: TGTGCCAGCAGTCCAGGACAGCCTGAAGCTTTCTTT. Protein product: CASSPGQPEAFF.

This clonotype has ten or more counts. The rearrangement joins TRBV5-1 to TRBJ1-2; D possibly corresponds to TRBD1 (5 bases). The germline V gene encodes CDR1 SGHRS and CDR2 YFSETQ. V dropped 0 bases and J dropped 2 bases, with 8 bases sitting between them. CDR3 length: 14 amino acids. The CDR3 protein is CASSLGTGNYGYTF. CDR3 nucleotides: TGCGCCAGCAGCTTGGGAACAGGAAACTATGGCTACACCTTC.

The gene calls are TRBV11-2 and TRBJ1-4; D gene ambiguous. The germline V gene has CDR1 SGHAT and CDR2 FQNNGV. The V and J ends lost 1 base and 4 bases respectively, with 10 bases between them. The CDR3 contains 15 residues. CDR3 nucleotide sequence: TGTGCCAGCAGCTTAGCTGGGAGAAGTAATGAAAAACTGTTTTTT. Encoded protein: CASSLAGRSNEKLFF.

The chain carries TRBV6-1 and TRBJ1-6, with D perhaps TRBD1 (5 bases). With 10 bases removed from V and 8 bases from J, the gap between germline ends came to 18 bases. The germline V gene has CDR1 MNHNS and CDR2 SASEGT. The CDR3 totals 14 residues. Here the CDR3 DNA reads TGTGCCACCCTTCCCCTTTCGGGGGATTCACCCCTCCACTTT. It specifies CATLPLSGDSPLHF.

This clonotype was detected only a few times. The J gene is TRBJ2-3, the V gene TRBV29-1; TRBD1 might be the D (6 bases). Trimming took 4 bases from V and 6 from J, leaving 14 bases between them. CDR3 size: 13 residues. CDR1 and CDR2 (germline): SQVTM, ANQGSEA. CDR3 sequence reads: CSVVTGSGDTQYF. In nucleotides, the CDR3 is TGCAGCGTTGTAACAGGGTCGGGGGATACGCAGTATTTT.

This chain connects TRBV6-1 to TRBJ1-1; D gene ambiguous. This CDR3 is 13 amino acids long. Germline V lookup: CDR1 MNHNS, CDR2 SASEGT. The V end lost 5 bases, the J end lost 5 bases, and 12 bases lay between the germline ends. Written as DNA, the CDR3 is TGTGCCAGCAGTTTGCGGGGATTGACTGAAGCTTTCTTT. This gives the protein CASSLRGLTEAFF.

This clonotype was counted between two and nine times. The rearrangement joins TRBV7-8 to TRBJ2-7, with D possibly TRBD2 on 5 matching bases. CDR3 length: 11 amino acids. Germline lookup yields CDR1 SGHVS and CDR2 FQNEAQ. V was clipped by 10 bases and J by 4 bases, with 11 bases between them. CDR3 region: CATARAYEQYF. CDR3 sequence (DNA): TGTGCCACCGCGAGGGCTTACGAGCAGTACTTC.

V is TRBV11-2 and J is TRBJ1-3; 7 bases map to TRBD1. The CDR3 contains 16 residues. Germline CDR1 is SGHAT and CDR2 is FQNNGV. The ends lost 5 bases at V and 0 bases at J; junction bases unmatched: 7. DNA for the CDR3: TGTGCCAGCAGCCGTCCCCCAGGGGGCTCTGGAAACACCATATATTTT. Encoded protein: CASSRPPGGSGNTIYF.

The chain employs TRBV15 and TRBJ2-1, with D perhaps matching TRBD2 (6 bases). V lost 5 bases and J 4 bases, leaving 18 bases between the germline ends. CDR1 LNHNV and CDR2 YYDKDF come from the germline V gene (reference sequence). The CDR3 spans 16 residues. CDR3 amino acids: CATSAGLAPKYNEQFF. For the CDR3, the DNA is TGTGCCACCAGCGCGGGGTTAGCCCCCAAATACAATGAGCAGTTCTTC.

This clonotype was found many times. The genes are TRBV7-2 and TRBJ2-7; D might be TRBD1 (6 bases). The V end was cut by 3 bases, the J end by 3 bases, with 12 bases between. The germline V gene encodes CDR1 SGHTA and CDR2 FQGNSA. The CDR3 is 14 amino acids. In nucleotides, the CDR3 is TGTGCCAGCAGCTTGGGAACAGGGTTCTACGAGCAGTACTTC. Protein product: CASSLGTGFYEQYF. Full variable domain (missing parts from reference TRBV7-2 and TRBJ2-7): GAGVSQSPSNKVTEKGKDVELRCDPISGHTALYWYRQSLGQGLEFLIYFQGNSAPDKSGLPSDRFSAERTGGSVSTLTIQRTQQEDSAVYLCASSLGTGFYEQYFGPGTRLTVT.

This clonotype has only a few counts. The genes are TRBV12-3 or TRBV12-4 and TRBJ2-2; D remains ambiguous. V lost 5 bases, J lost 6 bases, and 16 bases lay in between. The CDR3 has 15 amino acids. CDR3: CASSAALARAGELFF. The CDR3 DNA reads as TGTGCCAGCAGTGCTGCTTTGGCGCGAGCCGGGGAGCTGTTTTTT.

The gene calls are TRBV4-3 and TRBJ2-5; D is undetermined. The CDR3 is 9 residues long. Germline CDR1 reads LGHNA; CDR2 reads YSLEER. V was trimmed by 11 bases and J by 7 bases, leaving 8 bases between them. CDR3 sequence (DNA): TGCGCCTCGAAGGGGACCCAGTACTTC. Its translation is CASKGTQYF.

This clonotype came up many times. This chain links TRBV5-6 with TRBJ2-7; possible D gene TRBD2, 5 bases. Germline CDR1 and CDR2: SGHDT and YYEEEE. V lost 3 bases and J 6 bases, leaving 7 bases between the germline ends. The CDR3 extends over 11 amino acids. The CDR3 nucleotides are TGTGCCAGCAGCTCCGGAGGCGAGCAGTACGTC. This encodes CASSSGGEQYV.

J is TRBJ1-6 and V is TRBV4-1, with a tentative D call TRBD1 (5 bases). V lost 2 bases and J lost 8, with 16 bases in between. Germline V gives CDR1 MGHRA, CDR2 YSYEKL. This CDR3 region has 16 residues. CDR3 sequence: CASSQRDRVLHSPLHF. The CDR3 DNA reads TGCGCCAGCAGCCAACGGGACCGGGTCTTACATTCACCCCTCCACTTT.

The gene calls are TRBV20-1 and TRBJ2-7; 9 bases align to TRBD2. After removal of 5 bases from V and 0 bases from J, the junction contained 5 bases not matched to a gene. The CDR3 is made up of 14 amino acids. Per the germline V gene, CDR1 is DFQATT and CDR2 is SNEGSKA (reference sequence). The CDR3 region is CSAERGARSYEQYF. CDR3 nucleotides: TGCAGTGCTGAGCGGGGGGCCCGCTCCTACGAGCAGTACTTC.

This clonotype occurred many times. J is TRBJ2-1 and V is TRBV6-1, with TRBD1 matching over 7 bases. The V segment lost 7 bases and the J segment 5 bases; nucleotides outside the gene matches: 8. CDR1 and CDR2 (germline): MNHNS, SASEGT. The CDR3 consists of 14 residues. The CDR3 DNA sequence: TGTGCCAGCAAATCACAGGGGATCGACAATGAGCAGTTCTTC. This sequence encodes CASKSQGIDNEQFF.

This clonotype was counted only a few times. The chain couples TRBV10-3 to TRBJ1-2; a weak D match, TRBD1 (5 bases). The CDR3 loop spans 14 amino acids. The V and J ends lost 6 bases and 6 bases respectively, with 17 bases between them. The germline CDR1 and CDR2 sequences are ENHRY and SYGVKD. The CDR3 DNA reads TGTGCCATCAGCACCCTGACAGAAGTGGATGGCTACACCTTC. Translation: CAISTLTEVDGYTF.

V gene TRBV7-9 combines with J gene TRBJ1-1; TRBD1 aligns across 9 bases. Losses at the gene ends were 10 bases for V and 7 bases for J; bases not matched to a gene: 10. The CDR3 length is 13 residues. Germline V gene sequence: CDR1 SEHNR, CDR2 FQNEAQ (reference sequence). CDR3 amino acids: CATAGTGSIEAFF. DNA for the CDR3: TGTGCCACCGCCGGGACAGGGTCGATTGAAGCTTTCTTT.

This chain links TRBV7-8 with TRBJ2-3; D unresolved. The V and J ends lost 2 bases and 4 bases respectively, with 10 bases between them. Germline V CDR1 and CDR2: SGHVS, FQNEAQ. The CDR3 covers 14 residues. The CDR3, as DNA: TGTGCCAGCAGCTTACGGCGAACCGCAGATACGCAGTATTTT. As protein: CASSLRRTADTQYF.

The sample holds a few counts of this clonotype. The genes are TRBV10-3 and TRBJ2-3, with 9 bases fitting TRBD2. This CDR3 contains 18 residues. The V segment lost 0 bases and the J segment 0 bases; nucleotides outside the gene matches: 7. The germline V gene encodes CDR1 ENHRY and CDR2 SYGVKD. In DNA form, the CDR3 reads TGTGCCATCAGTGAGTCGGTCGCTAGCGGGGCTAGCACAGATACGCAGTATTTT. Its translation: CAISESVASGASTDTQYF.

This clonotype was counted between two and nine times. V and J are TRBV29-1 and TRBJ2-3, with D perhaps given as TRBD1 or TRBD2 (5 bases each). V shed 6 bases and J shed 5 bases, with 15 bases lying between them. CDR1 is SQVTM and CDR2 is ANQGSEA in the germline V gene. CDR3 length equals 13 residues. CDR3 loop: CSVERGAQDTQYF. The CDR3 DNA follows: TGCAGCGTCGAGAGAGGGGCACAAGATACGCAGTATTTT.

The chain has TRBV27 and TRBJ1-6; D unresolved. Germline lookup yields CDR1 MNHEY and CDR2 SMNVEV (reference sequence). The V and J ends lost 3 bases and 10 bases respectively, with 7 bases between them. This CDR3 region has 12 residues. CDR3 in DNA: TGTGCCAGCAGTTTCCACGACTCACCCCTCCACTTT. Translating it yields CASSFHDSPLHF.

This clonotype showed up just a few times. The chain recombines TRBV7-6 with TRBJ1-5; a possible D gene is TRBD1 (6 bases). Trimming took 0 bases from V and 3 from J, leaving 18 bases between them. CDR1 is SGHVS and CDR2 is FNYEAQ in the germline V gene. CDR3 length equals 18 residues. The CDR3 coding sequence is TGTGCCAGCAGCTTAGCGTGGGTGTGGGGACACTTCAATCAGCCCCAGCATTTT. It translates to CASSLAWVWGHFNQPQHF.

In DNA form, the CDR3 reads TGCAGCGCCTTCACAGATACGCAGTATTTT. The encoded protein is CSAFTDTQYF. The J gene is TRBJ2-3, the V gene TRBV29-1; D is ambiguous. The V end lost 7 bases, the J end lost 2 bases, and 4 bases lay between the germline ends. The CDR3 spans 10 residues. The germline CDR1 and CDR2 sequences are SQVTM and ANQGSEA.

V usage is TRBV24-1 and J usage is TRBJ2-3; D is ambiguous. With 3 bases removed from V and 5 bases from J, the gap between germline ends came to 11 bases. The CDR3 consists of 14 residues. CDR1 KGHDR and CDR2 SFDVKD come from the germline V gene. CDR3 protein: CATSDARRIDTQYF. The CDR3 DNA is TGTGCCACCAGTGATGCCCGACGGATAGATACGCAGTATTTT.